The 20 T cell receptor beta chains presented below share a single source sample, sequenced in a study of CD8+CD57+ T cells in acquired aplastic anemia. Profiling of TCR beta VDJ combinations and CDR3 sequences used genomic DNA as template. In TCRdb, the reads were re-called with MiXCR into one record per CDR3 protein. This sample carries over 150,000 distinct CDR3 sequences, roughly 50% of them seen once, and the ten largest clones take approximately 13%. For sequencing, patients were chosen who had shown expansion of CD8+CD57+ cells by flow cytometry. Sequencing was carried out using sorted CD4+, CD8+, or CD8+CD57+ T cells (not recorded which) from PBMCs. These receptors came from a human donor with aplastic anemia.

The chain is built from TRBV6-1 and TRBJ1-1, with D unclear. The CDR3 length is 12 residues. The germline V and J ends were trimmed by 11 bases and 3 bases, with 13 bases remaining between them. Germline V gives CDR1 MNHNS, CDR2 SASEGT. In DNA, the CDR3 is TGTGCCGTCCGGCCATCCCACACTGAAGCTTTCTTT. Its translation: CAVRPSHTEAFF.

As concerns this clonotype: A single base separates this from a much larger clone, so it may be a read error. The CDR3 sequence: CATLEGTGYTF. The CDR3 coding sequence is TGTGCCACCCTGGAGGGCACTGGCTACACCTTC. The rearrangement links TRBV10-3 to TRBJ1-2; unclear D gene. The CDR3 is 11 amino acids. V lost 10 bases and J 7 bases, leaving 13 bases between the germline ends. Germline V gene sequence: CDR1 ENHRY, CDR2 SYGVKD.

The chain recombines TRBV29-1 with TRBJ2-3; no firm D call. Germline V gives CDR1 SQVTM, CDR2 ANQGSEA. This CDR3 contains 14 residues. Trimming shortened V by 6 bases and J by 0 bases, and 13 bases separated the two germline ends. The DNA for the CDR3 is TGCAGCGTCCCAGGCGACCGAAGCACAGATACGCAGTATTTT. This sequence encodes CSVPGDRSTDTQYF.

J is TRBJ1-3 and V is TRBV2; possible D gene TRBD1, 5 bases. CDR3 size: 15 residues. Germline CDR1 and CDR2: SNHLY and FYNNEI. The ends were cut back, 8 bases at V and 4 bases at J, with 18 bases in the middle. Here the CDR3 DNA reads TGTGCCAGCGGGTTACGAGGGGAATCCGGAAACACCATATATTTT. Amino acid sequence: CASGLRGESGNTIYF.

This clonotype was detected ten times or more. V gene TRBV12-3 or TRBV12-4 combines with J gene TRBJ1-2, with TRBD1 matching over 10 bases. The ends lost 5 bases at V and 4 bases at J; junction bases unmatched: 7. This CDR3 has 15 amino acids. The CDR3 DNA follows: TGTGCCAGCAGTCAGACAGGGGGCGGTATCTATGGCTACACCTTC. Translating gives CASSQTGGGIYGYTF.

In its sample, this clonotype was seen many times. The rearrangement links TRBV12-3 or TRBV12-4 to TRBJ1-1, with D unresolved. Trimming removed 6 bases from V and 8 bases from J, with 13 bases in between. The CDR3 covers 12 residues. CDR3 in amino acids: CASSLQTQEAFF. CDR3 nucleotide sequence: TGTGCCAGCAGCCTTCAGACTCAAGAAGCTTTCTTT.

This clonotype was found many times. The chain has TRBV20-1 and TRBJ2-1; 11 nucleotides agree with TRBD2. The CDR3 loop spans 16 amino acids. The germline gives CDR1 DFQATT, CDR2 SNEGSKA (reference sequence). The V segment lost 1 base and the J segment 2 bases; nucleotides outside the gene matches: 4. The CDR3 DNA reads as TGCAGTGCTAGAGGCCTAGCGGGGGGACCCTACAATGAGCAGTTCTTC. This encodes CSARGLAGGPYNEQFF.

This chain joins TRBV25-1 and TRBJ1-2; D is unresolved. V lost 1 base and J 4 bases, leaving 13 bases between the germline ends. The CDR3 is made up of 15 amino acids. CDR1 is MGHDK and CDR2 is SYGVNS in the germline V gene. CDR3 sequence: CASSEWEAPLYGYTF. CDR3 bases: TGTGCCAGCAGTGAATGGGAGGCGCCCCTCTATGGCTACACCTTC.

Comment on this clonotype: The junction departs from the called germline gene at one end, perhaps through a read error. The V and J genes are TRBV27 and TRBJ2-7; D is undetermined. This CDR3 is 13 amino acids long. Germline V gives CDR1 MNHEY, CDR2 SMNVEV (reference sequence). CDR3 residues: CASSLLHSYEQHF. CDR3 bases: TGTGCCAGCAGTTTATTGCACAGCTACGAGCAGCACTTC.

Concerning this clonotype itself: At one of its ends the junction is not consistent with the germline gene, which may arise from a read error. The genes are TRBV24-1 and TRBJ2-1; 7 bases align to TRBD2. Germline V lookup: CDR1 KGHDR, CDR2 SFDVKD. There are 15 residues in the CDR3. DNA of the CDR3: TGTGCCACCAGTGGGGAGGGCCCAATCTACAATGAGCAGTCCTTC. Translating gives CATSGEGPIYNEQSF.

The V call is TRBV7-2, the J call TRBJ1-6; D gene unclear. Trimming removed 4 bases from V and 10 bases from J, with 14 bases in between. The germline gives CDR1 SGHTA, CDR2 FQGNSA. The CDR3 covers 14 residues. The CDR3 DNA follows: TGTGCCAGCAGCTCCGGTAGCATAGGATCACCCCTCCACTTT. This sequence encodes CASSSGSIGSPLHF.

The chain's CDR3 is CGGCGAGNTEAFF. CDR3 DNA: TGCGGAGGTTGTGGCGCCGGGAACACTGAAGCTTTCTTT. The genes are TRBV20-1 and TRBJ1-1; no reliable D call. From germline, CDR1 is DFQATT and CDR2 SNEGSKA (reference sequence). The CDR3 loop spans 13 amino acids.

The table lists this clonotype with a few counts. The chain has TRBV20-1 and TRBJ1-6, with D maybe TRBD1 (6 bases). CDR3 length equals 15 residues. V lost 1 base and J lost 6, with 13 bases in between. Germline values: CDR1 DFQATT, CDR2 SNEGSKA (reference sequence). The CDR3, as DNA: TGCAGTGCTAGAGCCCTTACAGGGTTTAATTCACCCCTCCACTTT. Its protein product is CSARALTGFNSPLHF.

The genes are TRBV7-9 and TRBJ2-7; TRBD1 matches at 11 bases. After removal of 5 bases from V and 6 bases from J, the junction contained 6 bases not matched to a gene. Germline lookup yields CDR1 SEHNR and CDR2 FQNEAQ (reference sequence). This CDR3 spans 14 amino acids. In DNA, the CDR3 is TGTGCCAGCAGCGGTGGGACAGGGGGATCCGAGCAGTACTTC. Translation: CASSGGTGGSEQYF.

Here the CDR3 reads CASSGGETQYF. DNA for the CDR3: TGTGCCAGCTCGGGGGGAGAGACCCAGTACTTC. J is TRBJ2-5 and V is TRBV12-3 or TRBV12-4; 7 nucleotides match TRBD2. CDR3 length: 11 residues. Losses at the gene ends were 8 bases for V and 4 bases for J; bases not matched to a gene: 1.

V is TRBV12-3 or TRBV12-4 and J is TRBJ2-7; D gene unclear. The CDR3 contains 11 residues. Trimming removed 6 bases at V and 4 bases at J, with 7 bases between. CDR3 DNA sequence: TGTGCCAGCAGGATGGGGTACGAGCAGTACTTC. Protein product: CASRMGYEQYF.

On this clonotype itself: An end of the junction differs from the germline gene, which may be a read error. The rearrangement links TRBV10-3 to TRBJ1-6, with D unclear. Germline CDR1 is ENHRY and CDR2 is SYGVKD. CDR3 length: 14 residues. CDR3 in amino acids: CAISMSQNNSPLHF. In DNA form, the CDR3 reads TGCGCCATCAGCATGTCACAAAATAATTCACCCCTCCACTTT.

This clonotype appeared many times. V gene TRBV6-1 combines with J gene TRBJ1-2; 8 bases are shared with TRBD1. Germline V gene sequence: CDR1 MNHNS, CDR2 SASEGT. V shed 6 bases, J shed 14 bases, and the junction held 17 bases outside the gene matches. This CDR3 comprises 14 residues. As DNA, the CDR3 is TGTGCCAGCAGCAACATGAACCAGGGACAGGTTCGTACCTTC. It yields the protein CASSNMNQGQVRTF.

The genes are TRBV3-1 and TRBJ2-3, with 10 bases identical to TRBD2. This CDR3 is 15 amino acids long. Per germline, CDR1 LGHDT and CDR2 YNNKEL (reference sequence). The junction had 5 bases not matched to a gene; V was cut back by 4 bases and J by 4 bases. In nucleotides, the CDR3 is TGTGCCAGCAGCCCCCGAGCGGGGGGGGCAGATACGCAGTATTTT. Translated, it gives CASSPRAGGADTQYF.

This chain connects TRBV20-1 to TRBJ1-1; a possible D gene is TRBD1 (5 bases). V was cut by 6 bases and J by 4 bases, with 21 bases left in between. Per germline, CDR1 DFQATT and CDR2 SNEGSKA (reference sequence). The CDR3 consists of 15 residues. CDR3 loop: CSASGVHEQVTEAFF. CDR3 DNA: TGCAGTGCCTCGGGTGTACACGAACAGGTCACTGAAGCTTTCTTT.